This T cell receptor beta chain was captured by sequencing in a study of shared clonotypes between healthy human individuals. The wider study: Donors were a couple of women and a few men aged 18 to 49.

Looked up from germline, CDR1 is LNHDA and CDR2 is SQIVND (reference sequence). The CDR3 covers 18 residues. Trimming removed 3 bases from V and 5 bases from J; junction bases left unmatched: 12. Study-wide points: Sequencing depth was predicted to influence how clonotypes are shared among donors.

Deep was the level at which the assay was run. Clones were sequenced by immunoSEQ multiplex PCR, and TCRdb holds only the in-frame ones, with some missing. The sample contains approximately 1,500,000 clones, roughly 96% of which appear only once. To note about this clone: What it binds is unknown.

V and J are TRBV19 and TRBJ2-5; 13 bases are shared with TRBD2. The sequence was collected from a man aged 25-45 years in good health. The source material was naive CD4+ T cells sorted from blood. Subset in this sample: CD45RA+ positively selected. CDR3 region: CASSILRRTSGSRETQYF. The CDR3 DNA is TGTGCCAGTAGTATCCTCCGAAGGACTAGCGGGAGTAGGGAGACCCAGTACTTC.